The 29 T cell receptor beta chains given below trace back to one sample, sequenced in a study of blood T cell repertoires in COVID-19 (dated by TCRdb to 2019 to 2021). The library was produced with the immunoSEQ multiplex PCR assay. TCRdb re-hosts the immuneACCESS table, in-frame sequences only. Its copies lack some clones; in the studies checked, an unresolved V gene accounts for under half of them, and the cause for the rest is not known. The sample profile shows under 100,000 clones; around 84% of them were found once. The ten largest account for under 6% of the sample. The sequenced sample consisted of peripheral blood. These receptors came from a man aged 35-49 years with acute or convalescent COVID-19.

This rearrangement joins TRBV6-6 to TRBJ2-3; 9 nucleotides agree with TRBD1. Germline assignment: CDR1 MNHNY and CDR2 SVGAGI (reference sequence). This CDR3 has 17 amino acids. V lost 6 bases to trimming and J lost 2 bases; unmatched junction nucleotides: 12. The CDR3 protein is CASSRLTGTGNTDTQYF. The CDR3 DNA follows: TGTGCCAGCAGCCGACTAACCGGGACAGGGAACACAGATACGCAGTATTTT.

This rearrangement joins TRBV7-9 to TRBJ1-2; 7 nucleotides agree with TRBD1. The trim removed 5 bases at V and 1 base at J, leaving 7 bases unmatched. Germline V CDR1 and CDR2: SEHNR, FQNEAQ (reference sequence). The CDR3 is 15 residues long. In DNA form, the CDR3 reads TGTGCCAGCAGCCTGCGACAGGGAAGTAACTATGGCTACACCTTC. Translating gives CASSLRQGSNYGYTF.

The J gene is TRBJ2-7, the V gene TRBV7-8, with 12 bases identical to TRBD2. There are 19 residues in the CDR3. The germline V gene has CDR1 SGHVS and CDR2 FQNEAQ. With V trimmed by 0 bases and J by 4 bases, 13 bases remained unmatched. The CDR3 reads CASSLASSSGGAVYYEQYF. CDR3 DNA: TGTGCCAGCAGCTTAGCTTCGTCTAGCGGGGGGGCGGTCTATTACGAGCAGTACTTC.

The V and J genes are TRBV7-9 and TRBJ2-2; D perhaps matches TRBD1 (5 bases). Per the germline V gene, CDR1 is SEHNR and CDR2 is FQNEAQ (reference sequence). Trimming pared 4 bases from V and 4 bases from J, leaving 10 bases between. The CDR3 covers 14 residues. The chain's CDR3 is CASSSQGLTGELFF. The CDR3 DNA reads as TGTGCCAGCAGCTCCCAGGGCCTCACCGGGGAGCTGTTTTTT.

V is TRBV5-8 and J is TRBJ2-5, with 10 positions matching TRBD2. Germline V gives CDR1 SGHTS, CDR2 YDEGEE. V gave up 0 bases and J gave up 0 bases; unmatched junction bases: 2. The CDR3 sequence is 16 residues long. CDR3 in amino acids: CASSLGTSGNQETQYF. The CDR3, as DNA: TGTGCCAGCAGCTTGGGGACTAGCGGAAACCAAGAGACCCAGTACTTC.

The count of this clone is one. This rearrangement joins TRBV5-8 to TRBJ1-4; 11 positions agree with TRBD1. The CDR3 has 16 amino acids. The ends lost 4 bases at V and 4 bases at J; junction bases unmatched: 6. Germline-derived CDR1 and CDR2 are SGHTS and YDEGEE. CDR3 residues: CASSGRTGGNNEKLFF. The DNA for the CDR3 is TGTGCCAGCAGCGGTAGGACAGGGGGCAATAATGAAAAACTGTTTTTT. Supplemented by reference TRBV5-8 and TRBJ1-4, the full variable domain reads EAGVTQSPTHLIKTRGQQATLRCSPISGHTSVYWYQQALGLGLQFLLWYDEGEERNRGNFPPRFSGRQFPNYSSELNVNALELEDSALYLCASSGRTGGNNEKLFFGSGTQLSVL.

This clone has just a few counts. The chain employs TRBV3-1 (or the pseudogene TRBV3-2) and TRBJ1-4, with TRBD1 matching 7 bases. CDR1 is LGHDT, CDR2 YNNKEL, per germline (reference sequence). With 4 bases clipped from V and 7 bases from J, the junction kept 3 bases outside the gene matches. CDR3 length equals 13 residues. CDR3 nucleotides: TGTGCCAGCAGCCTCGGGACAGCTGAAAAACTGTTTTTT. It yields the protein CASSLGTAEKLFF.

The chain joins TRBV12-3 or TRBV12-4 to TRBJ2-1; weak D call: TRBD1 (5 bases). V was trimmed by 8 bases and J by 4 bases, leaving 9 bases between them. The CDR3 runs 12 residues. This CDR3 is CASWAGYNEQFF. CDR3 nucleotide sequence: TGTGCCAGCTGGGCAGGGTACAATGAGCAGTTCTTC.

The chain has TRBV10-1 and TRBJ2-7, with 8 bases fitting TRBD1. CDR3 length: 18 amino acids. V shed 2 bases and J 4 bases; nucleotides not matched to a gene: 16. CDR1 WNHNN and CDR2 SYGVQD come from the germline V gene (reference sequence). CDR3 region: CASSEILSPGQEVYEQYF. CDR3 DNA sequence: TGCGCCAGCAGTGAGATCCTAAGCCCGGGACAGGAGGTTTACGAGCAGTACTTC.

The genes are TRBV10-2 and TRBJ2-1; 9 bases match TRBD2. This CDR3 is 17 amino acids long. Germline-derived CDR1 and CDR2 are WSHSY and SAAADI. The V segment lost 4 bases and the J segment 6 bases; nucleotides outside the gene matches: 13. CDR3 bases: TGCGCCAGCAGTGCCCGTTTAGCGGGAGTTCTTCTCAATGAGCAGTTCTTC. It is translated as CASSARLAGVLLNEQFF.

The chain carries TRBV6-2 or TRBV6-3 and TRBJ2-3, with 7 bases that match TRBD2. With 4 bases clipped from V and 5 bases from J, the junction kept 9 bases outside the gene matches. This CDR3 has 15 residues. Germline values: CDR1 MNHEY, CDR2 SVGEGT. CDR3 protein: CASSSLRGVGDTQYF. CDR3 bases: TGTGCCAGCAGTTCCCTTCGGGGGGTGGGAGATACGCAGTATTTT.

Only a few counts were recorded for this clone. The chain couples TRBV11-3 to TRBJ1-1, with TRBD1 matching 7 bases. The CDR3 loop spans 14 amino acids. Germline V gene sequence: CDR1 SGHNT, CDR2 YENEEA. Losses at the gene ends were 5 bases for V and 3 bases for J; bases not matched to a gene: 6. The CDR3 sequence: CASSVTGVDTEAFF. Written as DNA, the CDR3 is TGTGCCAGCAGCGTAACAGGGGTAGACACTGAAGCTTTCTTT. Full variable domain (missing parts from reference TRBV11-3 and TRBJ1-1): EAGVVQSPRYKIIEKKQPVAFWCNPISGHNTLYWYLQNLGQGPELLIRYENEEAVDDSQLPKDRFSAERLKGVDSTLKIQPAELGDSAVYLCASSVTGVDTEAFFGQGTRLTVV.

This clone was seen only once. The chain links TRBV5-1 to TRBJ1-5, with 11 bases matching TRBD1. The CDR3 covers 15 residues. The J segment lost 7 bases and the V segment lost 4 bases, leaving 7 bases of the junction unmatched. Germline V gene sequence: CDR1 SGHRS, CDR2 YFSETQ. CDR3 in amino acids: CASSPGQGAKQPQHF. For the CDR3, the DNA is TGCGCCAGCAGCCCCGGACAGGGGGCGAAACAGCCCCAGCATTTT. Together with reference TRBV5-1 and TRBJ1-5, the CDR3 gives the full variable domain: KAGVTQTPRYLIKTRGQQVTLSCSPISGHRSVSWYQQTPGQGLQFLFEYFSETQRNKGNFPGRFSGRQFSNSRSEMNVSTLELGDSALYLCASSPGQGAKQPQHFGDGTRLSIL.

J is TRBJ1-1 and V is TRBV27; TRBD1 agrees at 7 bases. The J segment lost 5 bases and the V segment lost 5 bases, leaving 11 bases of the junction unmatched. The CDR3 runs to 15 residues. CDR1 is MNHEY and CDR2 is SMNVEV in the germline V gene (reference sequence). The CDR3 sequence: CASSRRTGVGTEAFF. The CDR3 DNA sequence: TGTGCCAGCAGTCGTCGTACAGGGGTCGGAACTGAAGCTTTCTTT.

The chain joins TRBV30 to TRBJ2-7; D perhaps matches TRBD1 (5 bases). Germline CDR1 and CDR2: GTSNPN and SVGIG (reference sequence). This CDR3 spans 11 amino acids. V was shortened by 4 bases and J by 7 bases, with 11 bases between the two germline ends. This chain's CDR3 is CAWTRGGEQYF. The CDR3 coding sequence is TGTGCCTGGACTAGGGGTGGGGAGCAGTACTTC.

The CDR3 bases are TGTGCCAGCAGTCGTAGCGGGCCTATTCGCGAGACCCAGTACTTC. Translated, it gives CASSRSGPIRETQYF. The chain uses TRBV6-2 or TRBV6-3 and TRBJ2-5, with TRBD2 matching over 7 bases. The length of the CDR3 is 15 residues. Germline-derived CDR1 and CDR2 are MNHEY and SVGEGT. Trimming removed 5 bases from V and 5 bases from J; junction bases left unmatched: 11.

The chain combines TRBV11-2 with TRBJ2-2, with D perhaps TRBD2 (6 bases). V was clipped by 2 bases and J by 5 bases, with 6 bases between them. This CDR3 spans 13 amino acids. Germline values: CDR1 SGHAT, CDR2 FQNNGV. In DNA, the CDR3 is TGTGCCAGCAGCTTAAGCGGGACCGGGGAGCTGTTTTTT. Amino acids: CASSLSGTGELFF.

J is TRBJ2-1 and V is TRBV3-1 (or the pseudogene TRBV3-2), with 16 positions matching TRBD2. Germline CDR1 is LGHDT and CDR2 is YNNKEL (reference sequence). V shed 7 bases and J 9 bases; nucleotides not matched to a gene: 12. The CDR3 spans 17 residues. CDR3 in amino acids: CASTTSPGLAGGGEQFF. DNA of the CDR3: TGTGCCAGCACTACATCACCGGGACTAGCGGGAGGGGGTGAGCAGTTCTTC.

This chain connects TRBV6-5 to TRBJ1-3, with unresolved D. V was clipped by 8 bases and J by 0 bases, with 5 bases between them. The CDR3 has 12 amino acids. Germline-derived CDR1 and CDR2 are MNHEY and SVGAGI. CDR3 loop: CASHSSGNTIYF. CDR3 DNA sequence: TGTGCCAGCCACAGCTCTGGAAACACCATATATTTT.

The chain links TRBV27 to TRBJ2-2, with 8 bases that match TRBD1. V lost 7 bases, J lost 6 bases, and 10 bases stayed unmatched. Germline CDR1 MNHEY, CDR2 SMNVEV (reference sequence). This CDR3 region has 15 residues. CDR3 in amino acids: CASTWAGGRSGELFF. The CDR3 DNA reads as TGTGCCAGCACTTGGGCAGGGGGCCGGTCCGGGGAGCTGTTTTTT.

This clone has just one count. The chain couples TRBV19 to TRBJ1-2; a weak D match, TRBD1 (5 bases). V lost 9 bases to trimming and J lost 7 bases, with 15 bases between them. The CDR3 runs 12 residues. Germline-derived CDR1 and CDR2 are LNHDA and SQIVND (reference sequence). CDR3 in amino acids: CASSVGVPGYTF. The CDR3 DNA reads TGTGCCAGCTCGGTAGGGGTTCCTGGCTACACCTTC. Combining the CDR3 with reference TRBV19 and TRBJ1-2 gives the whole variable domain DGGITQSPKYLFRKEGQNVTLSCEQNLNHDAMYWYRQDPGQGLRLIYYSQIVNDFQKGDIAEGYSVSREKKESFPLTVTSAQKNPTAFYLCASSVGVPGYTFGSGTRLTVV.

This clone appeared once. V and J are TRBV9 and TRBJ1-1; no definite D call. The germline CDR1 and CDR2 sequences are SGDLS and YYNGEE. This CDR3 spans 13 amino acids. Deletions cut 0 bases from V and 6 bases from J, with 9 bases between. CDR3 nucleotides: TGTGCCAGCAGCGTAGGAACTGGTGCTGAAGCTTTCTTT. Encoded protein: CASSVGTGAEAFF.

This rearrangement joins TRBV19 to TRBJ2-3, with a weak D call TRBD2 (6 bases). The ends were cut back, 7 bases at V and 4 bases at J, with 15 bases in the middle. This CDR3 contains 14 residues. Germline CDR1 and CDR2: LNHDA and SQIVND (reference sequence). As DNA, the CDR3 is TGTGCCAGTAACGATTATAGCGGTTCAGATACGCAGTATTTT. It specifies CASNDYSGSDTQYF.

The V call is TRBV5-1, the J call TRBJ1-2; 8 bases map to TRBD1. With V trimmed by 3 bases and J by 9 bases, 13 bases remained unmatched. The CDR3 contains 15 residues. From germline, CDR1 is SGHRS and CDR2 YFSETQ. This CDR3 reads CASSSGQGPAISYTF. Here the CDR3 DNA reads TGCGCCAGCAGCTCCGGACAGGGCCCCGCCATTAGCTACACCTTC.

The V call is TRBV15, the J call TRBJ2-5; possibly TRBD2 for D (5 bases). CDR3 length equals 14 residues. V gave up 4 bases and J gave up 2 bases, with 11 bases separating them. CDR1 is LNHNV, CDR2 YYDKDF, per germline (reference sequence). The CDR3 nucleotides read TGTGCCACCAGCATCATGACTACTCAAGAGACCCAGTACTTC. Residues: CATSIMTTQETQYF.

This sequence joins TRBV18 and TRBJ1-2; TRBD1 matches at 9 bases. From germline, CDR1 is KGHSH and CDR2 LQKENI. V lost 3 bases to trimming and J lost 8 bases; unmatched junction nucleotides: 13. There are 16 residues in the CDR3. Here the CDR3 reads CASSPAGQGTSKGYTF. CDR3 DNA: TGTGCCAGCTCACCTGCGGGACAGGGTACTTCGAAGGGCTACACCTTC. Together with reference TRBV18 and TRBJ1-2, the CDR3 gives the full variable domain: NAGVMQNPRHLVRRRGQEARLRCSPMKGHSHVYWYRQLPEEGLKFMVYLQKENIIDESGMPKERFSAEFPKEGPSILRIQQVVRGDSAAYFCASSPAGQGTSKGYTFGSGTRLTVV.

The V call is TRBV9, the J call TRBJ1-1; 7 bases map to TRBD1. Trimming removed 3 bases from V and 7 bases from J; junction bases left unmatched: 3. The germline CDR1 and CDR2 sequences are SGDLS and YYNGEE. The CDR3 extends over 12 amino acids. CDR3 sequence (DNA): TGTGCCAGCAGCGGGCGGACAGGTGAAGCTTTCTTT. Protein sequence: CASSGRTGEAFF.

The rearrangement uses TRBV29-1 and TRBJ2-7; 7 bases line up with TRBD2. CDR1 is SQVTM, CDR2 ANQGSEA, per germline. The CDR3 extends over 12 amino acids. Trimming at V came to 8 bases and at J to 5 bases, leaving 9 bases not matched to a gene. CDR3 sequence reads: CSSATSMHEQYF. In nucleotides, the CDR3 is TGCAGCTCCGCGACTAGCATGCACGAGCAGTACTTC.

The chain joins TRBV6-5 to TRBJ2-5; 11 nucleotides match TRBD1. The CDR3 loop spans 15 amino acids. Germline CDR1 reads MNHEY; CDR2 reads SVGAGI. Trimming at V came to 4 bases and at J to 7 bases, leaving 8 bases not matched to a gene. Here the CDR3 DNA reads TGTGCCAGCAGTTCCCTGGACAGGGGGCGCGGGACCCAGTACTTC. Protein product: CASSSLDRGRGTQYF.